One and the same sample provided the 7 T cell receptor beta chains below, sequenced in a study of blood T cell repertoires in COVID-19. Method: immunoSEQ multiplex PCR; TCRdb's copy keeps in-frame clones and lacks some. The data contain about 150,000 clones, roughly 84% of them singletons. The sample taken for sequencing was PBMCs or T cells enriched from blood (not recorded which). The receptors derive from a woman aged 50 to 65 who had recovered from COVID-19.

CDR3 nucleotides: TGTGCCAGCAGTGTCGGGGGGGGGATATCACCCCTCCACTTT. This translates into CASSVGGGISPLHF. The V call is TRBV28, the J call TRBJ1-6, with D maybe TRBD1 (5 bases). V was trimmed by 5 bases and J by 10 bases, leaving 15 bases between them. This CDR3 contains 14 residues. Germline values: CDR1 MDHEN, CDR2 SYDVKM.

The V and J genes are TRBV6-6 and TRBJ2-5; the match to TRBD2 covers 9 bases. The CDR3 length is 16 residues. CDR1 and CDR2 (germline): MNHNY, SVGAGI (reference sequence). V shed 2 bases, J shed 5 bases, and the junction held 9 bases outside the gene matches. The CDR3 is CASSYHRTSEMETQYF. In DNA, the CDR3 is TGTGCCAGCAGTTACCATAGGACTAGCGAGATGGAGACCCAGTACTTC.

This rearrangement joins TRBV7-2 to TRBJ2-1; 12 nucleotides match TRBD1. Germline V gene sequence: CDR1 SGHTA, CDR2 FQGNSA. With V trimmed by 1 base and J by 8 bases, 12 bases remained unmatched. This CDR3 comprises 18 residues. CDR3 residues: CASSLVTPGQGAGDEQFF. Written as DNA, the CDR3 is TGTGCCAGCAGCTTAGTAACGCCGGGACAGGGGGCCGGGGATGAGCAGTTCTTC.

The V gene is TRBV27, the J gene TRBJ2-1, with TRBD2 matching over 8 bases. V shed 9 bases and J 6 bases; nucleotides not matched to a gene: 16. The CDR3 consists of 16 residues. The germline V gene has CDR1 MNHEY and CDR2 SMNVEV (reference sequence). DNA for the CDR3: TGTGCCAGTTCTCTCACCGGGACTAGTGGCCGCAATGAGCAGTTCTTC. Translating gives CASSLTGTSGRNEQFF.

This clone was detected only once. This sequence joins TRBV7-9 and TRBJ2-6, with TRBD2 as a possible D gene (5 bases). The CDR3 spans 15 residues. CDR1 is SEHNR and CDR2 is FQNEAQ in the germline V gene (reference sequence). V was pared by 8 bases and J by 0 bases, with 11 bases between. CDR3 protein: CASVIGDSGANVLTF. The CDR3 bases are TGTGCCAGCGTAATCGGGGACTCTGGGGCCAACGTCCTGACTTTC. Together with reference TRBV7-9 and TRBJ2-6, the CDR3 gives the full variable domain: DTGVSQNPRHKITKRGQNVTFRCDPISEHNRLYWYRQTLGQGPEFLTYFQNEAQLEKSRLLSDRFSAERPKGSFSTLEIQRTEQGDSAMYLCASVIGDSGANVLTFGAGSRLTVL.

In its sample, this clone was seen a few times. The gene calls are TRBV12-3 or TRBV12-4 and TRBJ1-1; no definite D call. The CDR3 is 13 residues long. With 6 bases removed from V and 0 bases from J, the gap between germline ends came to 8 bases. CDR3: CASRVTVNTEAFF. For the CDR3, the DNA is TGTGCCAGCAGGGTTACAGTGAACACTGAAGCTTTCTTT.

The genes are TRBV5-4 and TRBJ2-5, with D perhaps TRBD2 (6 bases). The V end was cut by 4 bases, the J end by 4 bases, with 20 bases between. The CDR3 length is 16 residues. Per the germline V gene, CDR1 is SGHNT and CDR2 is YYREEE (reference sequence). The CDR3 here is CASSILMGGGRETQYF. CDR3 in DNA: TGTGCCAGCAGCATCCTCATGGGTGGGGGGAGAGAGACCCAGTACTTC.